Below are 4 T cell receptor beta chains sequenced from a single sample in a study of early T cells in non-severe SARS-CoV-2 infection. A single record per CDR3 protein comes from TCRdb applying MiXCR to the 5' RACE reads. The repertoire consists of tens of thousands of distinct CDR3 sequences, with 20% occurring once and the leading ten covering 15% to 20%. Material: whole blood, obtained at baseline. The receptors were sampled from an adult who was a healthcare worker with PCR-confirmed SARS-CoV-2 infection or an uninfected control (not recorded which).

V gene TRBV2 combines with J gene TRBJ2-1; D is perhaps TRBD1 or TRBD2 (6 bases each). This CDR3 has 15 amino acids. Germline CDR1 reads SNHLY; CDR2 reads FYNNEI. The germline V and J ends were trimmed by 6 bases and 4 bases, with 16 bases remaining between them. The CDR3 spells CASSPTGGVYNEQFF. CDR3 DNA: TGTGCCAGCAGCCCGACAGGAGGGGTGTACAATGAGCAGTTCTTC.

The CDR3 sequence is CASSHGREETEAFF. CDR3 nucleotides: TGTGCCAGCTCACATGGCAGGGAGGAGACTGAAGCTTTCTTT. This chain joins TRBV18 and TRBJ1-1, with D maybe TRBD1 (5 bases). V was trimmed by 4 bases and J by 5 bases, leaving 14 bases between them. The CDR3 runs to 14 residues. The V gene's germline CDR1 is KGHSH and CDR2 LQKENI.

The chain has TRBV4-1 and TRBJ1-1; D gene ambiguous. Between the trimmed V and J ends, which lost 3 bases and 1 base, there was a span of 9 bases. The CDR3 totals 14 residues. Germline loops: CDR1 MGHRA, CDR2 YSYEKL. The CDR3, as DNA: TGCGCCAGCAGCCACTTGGGCGCGAACACTGAAGCTTTCTTT. As protein: CASSHLGANTEAFF.

The chain employs TRBV11-2 and TRBJ2-2; D ambiguous. This CDR3 has 14 residues. Germline V gives CDR1 SGHAT, CDR2 FQNNGV. V was cut by 3 bases and J by 5 bases, with 10 bases left in between. The CDR3 DNA is TGTGCCAGCAGCTTTTCAGTAGGAACCGGGGAGCTGTTTTTT. Translated, it gives CASSFSVGTGELFF.